The clone carrying this TCR beta chain was found many times. Its antigen is unknown. Authors of the study amplified TCR beta CDR3 regions from RNA transcripts. Researchers ran a first-round RT-PCR on the TCR CDR3 using the HTBI primer set. TCRdb ran MiXCR on the multiplex PCR reads and lists one entry per CDR3 protein. The table has 500,000 to 600,000 distinct CDR3 sequences, about half seen once. The sample originates from a study of T cells in Graves' hyperthyroidism and ophthalmopathy. Study results and caveats: Ophthalmopathy, as predicted by the model, came a median roughly 6.3 months after the prediction.

Sequenced: peripheral blood or thyroid tissue (not recorded which). The TCR comes from an adult woman with Graves' disease, either hyperthyroidism or ophthalmopathy (not recorded which).

The CDR3 spells CAISRDHSNQPQHF. CDR3 DNA sequence: TGTGCCATCAGCCGGGACCATAGCAATCAGCCCCAGCATTTT. The chain recombines TRBV10-3 with TRBJ1-5, with a tentative D call TRBD1 (5 bases). The V end lost 6 bases, the J end lost 0 bases, and 9 bases lay between the germline ends. CDR1 and CDR2 (germline): ENHRY, SYGVKD. The CDR3 length is 14 residues.